This TCR beta chain was identified in a study of T-cell memory formation after mild COVID-19. Across the whole study: Most TCR clusters belonged to a single donor.

It was 5'RACE with constant-segment primers that produced the TCR alpha and TCR beta cDNA libraries, which carried sample barcodes and UMIs. TCRdb independently ran MiXCR on the 5' RACE reads; one entry per CDR3 protein. The sample has 500,000 to 650,000 distinct CDR3 sequences, about 20% seen once. V lost 0 bases and J lost 2; bases outside the gene matches: 5. This CDR3 contains 15 residues. The germline V gene encodes CDR1 SGDLS and CDR2 YYNGEE. As for this clonotype: Its specificity is unknown.

Study conclusions and caveats: What remained unconfirmed was the SARS-CoV-2 specificity of second-wave clones peaking on day 37.

The specimen was PBMCs or a T cell subset sorted from them (not recorded which). The chain uses TRBV9 and TRBJ2-7; 7 bases align to TRBD2. This clonotype originated in an adult woman who had mild COVID-19 (a few samples of this study predate the infection). Cell type and time point are not known. Here the CDR3 DNA reads TGTGCCAGCAGCGTAGCTACGGGGGGACCCTACGAGCAGTACTTC. Residues: CASSVATGGPYEQYF.